This T cell receptor beta chain was captured by sequencing in a study of T cells in Graves' hyperthyroidism and ophthalmopathy. General observations from the study: Stable hyperthyroidism was told apart from ophthalmopathy by a model built on 13 V-J features. Ophthalmopathy, which appeared later, was predicted by the model a median around 6.9 months before onset. The majority of expanded thyroid clonotypes above 0.001 also appeared in blood.

Amplification targeted TCR beta CDR3 regions from RNA transcripts. In the first-round RT-PCR of the TCR CDR3, the HTBI primer set was used. MiXCR, applied by TCRdb to the multiplex PCR reads, yields one record per CDR3 protein. The sample records 450,000 to 550,000 distinct CDR3 sequences, approximately 25% being singletons. This clonotype was seen only once. Its target is unknown. The ends lost 1 base at V and 5 bases at J; junction bases unmatched: 8. This CDR3 has 16 amino acids. Germline assignment: CDR1 LNHNV and CDR2 YYDKDF (reference sequence). Uncontrolled infection, other autoimmune disease, pregnancy or lactation led to exclusion.

This chain uses TRBV15 with TRBJ2-7; 10 nucleotides line up with TRBD2. Source material: blood. The origin of this receptor is a woman in her twenties or thirties with Graves' ophthalmopathy. This CDR3 reads CATSRVQAGGPHEQYF. The CDR3 DNA follows: TGTGCCACCAGCAGAGTACAAGCGGGAGGGCCCCACGAGCAGTACTTC.